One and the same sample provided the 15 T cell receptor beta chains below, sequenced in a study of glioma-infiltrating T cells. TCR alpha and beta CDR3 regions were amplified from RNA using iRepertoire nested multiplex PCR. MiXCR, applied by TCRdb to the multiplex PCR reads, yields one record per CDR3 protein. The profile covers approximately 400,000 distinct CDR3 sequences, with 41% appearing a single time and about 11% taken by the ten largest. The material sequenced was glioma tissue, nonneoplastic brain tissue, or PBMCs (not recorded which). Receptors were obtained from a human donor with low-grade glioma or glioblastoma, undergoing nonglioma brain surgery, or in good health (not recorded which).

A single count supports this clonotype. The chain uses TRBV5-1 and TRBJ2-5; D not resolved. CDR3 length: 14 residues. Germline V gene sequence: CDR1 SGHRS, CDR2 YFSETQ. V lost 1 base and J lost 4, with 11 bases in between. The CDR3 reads CASSLTGWGETQYF. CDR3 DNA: TGCGCCAGCAGCTTGACGGGCTGGGGAGAGACCCAGTACTTC.

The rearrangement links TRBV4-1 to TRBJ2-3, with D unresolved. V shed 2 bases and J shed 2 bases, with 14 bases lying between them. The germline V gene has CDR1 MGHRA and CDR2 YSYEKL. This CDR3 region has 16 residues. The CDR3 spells CASSQMNLVITDTQYF. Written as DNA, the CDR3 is TGCGCCAGCAGCCAAATGAATCTAGTGATCACAGATACGCAGTATTTT.

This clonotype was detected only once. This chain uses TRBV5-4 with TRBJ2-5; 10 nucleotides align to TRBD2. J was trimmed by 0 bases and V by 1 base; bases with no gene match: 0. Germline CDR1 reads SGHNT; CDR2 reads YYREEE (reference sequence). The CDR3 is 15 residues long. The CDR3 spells CASSLTSGNQETQYF. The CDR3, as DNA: TGTGCCAGCAGCTTGACTAGCGGGAACCAAGAGACCCAGTACTTC.

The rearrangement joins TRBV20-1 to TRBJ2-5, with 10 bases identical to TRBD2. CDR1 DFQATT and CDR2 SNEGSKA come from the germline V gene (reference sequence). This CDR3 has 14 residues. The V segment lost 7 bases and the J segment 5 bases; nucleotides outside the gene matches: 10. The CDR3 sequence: CSGGLAHGVETQYF. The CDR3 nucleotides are TGCAGTGGGGGACTAGCGCACGGGGTGGAGACCCAGTACTTC.

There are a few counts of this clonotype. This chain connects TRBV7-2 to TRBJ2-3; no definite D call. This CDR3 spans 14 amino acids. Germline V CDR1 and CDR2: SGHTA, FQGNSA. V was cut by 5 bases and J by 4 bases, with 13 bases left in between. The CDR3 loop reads CASSPLSPSDTQYF. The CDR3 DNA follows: TGTGCCAGCAGCCCCCTTTCACCGTCAGATACGCAGTATTTT.

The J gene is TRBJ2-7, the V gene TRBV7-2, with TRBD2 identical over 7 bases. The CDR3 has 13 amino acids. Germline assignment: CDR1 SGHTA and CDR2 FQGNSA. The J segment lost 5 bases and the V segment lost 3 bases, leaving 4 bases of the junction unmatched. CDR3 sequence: CASSLARGDEQYF. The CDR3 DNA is TGTGCCAGCAGCTTGGCCCGGGGGGACGAGCAGTACTTC.

The CDR3 DNA sequence: TGTGCCATTAAGGGACTAGCGGGGTCGGGAGAGACCCAGTACTTC. It is translated as CAIKGLAGSGETQYF. The gene calls are TRBV28 and TRBJ2-5; TRBD2 aligns across 13 bases. J was trimmed by 4 bases and V by 10 bases; bases with no gene match: 9. Looked up from germline, CDR1 is MDHEN and CDR2 is SYDVKM. CDR3 size: 15 residues.

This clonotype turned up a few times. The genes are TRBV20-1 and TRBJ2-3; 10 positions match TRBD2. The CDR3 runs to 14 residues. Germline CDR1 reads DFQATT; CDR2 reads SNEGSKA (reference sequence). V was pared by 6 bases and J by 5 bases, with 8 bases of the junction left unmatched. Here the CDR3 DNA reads TGCAGTGCGCCGGGCGAGCGGGAGGGAGATACGCAGTATTTT. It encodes CSAPGEREGDTQYF.

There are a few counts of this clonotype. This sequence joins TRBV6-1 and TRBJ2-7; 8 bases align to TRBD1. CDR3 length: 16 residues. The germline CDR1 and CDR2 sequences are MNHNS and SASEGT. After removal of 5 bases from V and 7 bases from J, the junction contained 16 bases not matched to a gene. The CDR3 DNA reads TGTGCCAGCAGTTTCCCATCGACAGGGGCACTTCTTGAGCAGTACTTC. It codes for CASSFPSTGALLEQYF.

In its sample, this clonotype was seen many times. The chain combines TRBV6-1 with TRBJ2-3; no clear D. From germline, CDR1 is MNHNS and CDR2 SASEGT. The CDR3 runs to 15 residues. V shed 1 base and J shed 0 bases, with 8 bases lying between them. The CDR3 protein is CASSEENYSTDTQYF. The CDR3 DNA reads TGTGCCAGCAGTGAAGAAAACTATAGCACAGATACGCAGTATTTT.

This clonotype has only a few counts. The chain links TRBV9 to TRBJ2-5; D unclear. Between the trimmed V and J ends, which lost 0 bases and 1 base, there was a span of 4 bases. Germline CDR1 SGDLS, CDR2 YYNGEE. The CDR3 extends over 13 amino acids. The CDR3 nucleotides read TGTGCCAGCAGCGTAGTTAGCCAAGAGACCCAGTACTTC. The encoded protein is CASSVVSQETQYF.

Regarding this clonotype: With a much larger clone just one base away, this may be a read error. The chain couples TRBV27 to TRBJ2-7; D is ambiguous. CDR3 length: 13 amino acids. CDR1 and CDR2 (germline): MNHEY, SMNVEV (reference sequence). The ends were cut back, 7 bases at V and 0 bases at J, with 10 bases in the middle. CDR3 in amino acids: CASTGSSSYEQYF. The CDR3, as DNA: TGTGCCAGCACGGGTAGTAGCTCCTACGAGCAGTACTTC.

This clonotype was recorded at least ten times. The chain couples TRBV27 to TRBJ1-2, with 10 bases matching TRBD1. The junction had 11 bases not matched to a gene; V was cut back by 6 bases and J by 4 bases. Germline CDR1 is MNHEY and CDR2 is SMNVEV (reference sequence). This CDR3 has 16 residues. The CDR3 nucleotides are TGTGCCAGCAGACCGACGACAGGGGGCATCGTCTATGGCTACACCTTC. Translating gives CASRPTTGGIVYGYTF.

Here the CDR3 DNA reads TGCAGTGCTCACGGGGATTCGACCACAGATACGCAGTATTTT. Its protein product is CSAHGDSTTDTQYF. The chain has TRBV20-1 and TRBJ2-3, with a possible D match to TRBD2 (5 bases). V lost 5 bases and J lost 2, with 14 bases in between. The CDR3 is 14 amino acids. From germline, CDR1 is DFQATT and CDR2 SNEGSKA (reference sequence).

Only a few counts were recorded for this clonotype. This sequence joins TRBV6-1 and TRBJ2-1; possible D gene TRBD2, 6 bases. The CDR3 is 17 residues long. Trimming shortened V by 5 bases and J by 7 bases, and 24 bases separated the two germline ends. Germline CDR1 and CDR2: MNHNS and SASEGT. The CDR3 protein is CASSPVPGTGGSNEQFF. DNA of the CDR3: TGTGCCAGCAGTCCGGTTCCGGGGACTGGGGGGTCTAATGAGCAGTTCTTC.